Each of the 15 T cell receptor beta chains below was sequenced from the same sample in a study of Ad26.COV2.S vaccination and SARS-CoV-2 variants. TCRdb's table, derived via immunoSEQ multiplex PCR, lists solely in-frame clones and lacks some. This repertoire shows around 450,000 clones, roughly nine tenths found once; its top ten account for approximately 1.7%. Treatment here: approximately 18 received Ad26.COV2.S at low or high dose, single or two shots; 5 received placebo; per-sample allocation not given. Day 63 after the first vaccine or placebo injection was the time point for sampling. The sample in question was peripheral blood, obtained in a trial of Ad26.COV2.S vaccine versus placebo. These receptors were collected from a person aged 18 to 59 who received the Ad26.COV2.S COVID-19 vaccine or a placebo.

This chain uses TRBV28 with TRBJ1-2; no clear D. CDR1 MDHEN and CDR2 SYDVKM come from the germline V gene. V gave up 5 bases and J gave up 0 bases, with 7 bases separating them. This CDR3 has 13 amino acids. The CDR3 DNA reads as TGTGCCAGCAGTCATAACCCTAACTATGGCTACACCTTC. Translating it yields CASSHNPNYGYTF.

The rearrangement uses TRBV25-1 and TRBJ1-3, with 9 bases that match TRBD1. J was trimmed by 2 bases and V by 0 bases; bases with no gene match: 8. Germline V gives CDR1 MGHDK, CDR2 SYGVNS. The length of the CDR3 is 18 residues. In DNA form, the CDR3 reads TGTGCCAGCAGTGAATATAACCCGGGACAGGGAACTGGAAACACCATATATTTT. Protein product: CASSEYNPGQGTGNTIYF. Full variable domain (rest looked up from reference TRBV25-1 and TRBJ1-3): EADIYQTPRYLVIGTGKKITLECSQTMGHDKMYWYQQDPGMELHLIHYSYGVNSTEKGDLSSESTVSRIRTEHFPLTLESARPSHTSQYLCASSEYNPGQGTGNTIYFGEGSWLTVV.

This clone was detected ten times or more. The chain links TRBV19 to TRBJ1-5; 7 bases are a match to TRBD1. CDR1 and CDR2 from the germline V gene are LNHDA and SQIVND (reference sequence). The J segment lost 5 bases and the V segment lost 4 bases, leaving 8 bases of the junction unmatched. The CDR3 loop spans 15 amino acids. The CDR3 region has the DNA TGTGCCAGTAGTAACTCCGGGACAGTCCATCAGCCCCAGCATTTT. Its translation is CASSNSGTVHQPQHF.

The V gene is TRBV5-1, the J gene TRBJ2-2; the D is unclear. There are 11 residues in the CDR3. V lost 0 bases and J 9 bases, leaving 3 bases between the germline ends. Germline V CDR1 and CDR2: SGHRS, YFSETQ. The CDR3 DNA follows: TGCGCCAGCAGCTTGGAACGGGAGCTGTTTTTT. Protein sequence: CASSLERELFF.

This clone has a handful of counts. Here the CDR3 DNA reads TGTGCCAGCAGCCCGCTCGGGGGGCGCGATGAAGCTTTCTTT. This gives the protein CASSPLGGRDEAFF. The V gene is TRBV7-3, the J gene TRBJ1-1; D possibly corresponds to TRBD1 (6 bases). Looked up from germline, CDR1 is SGHTA and CDR2 is FQGTGA. V was pared by 5 bases and J by 7 bases, with 17 bases between. This CDR3 has 14 residues. Complete variable domain (other parts from reference TRBV7-3 and TRBJ1-1): GAGVSQTPSNKVTEKGKYVELRCDPISGHTALYWYRQSLGQGPEFLIYFQGTGAADDSGLPNDRFFAVRPEGSVSTLKIQRTERGDSAVYLCASSPLGGRDEAFFGQGTRLTVV.

The CDR3 nucleotides read TGTGCCAGCAGCACAGCGGGGGGGAACACCGGGGAGCTGTTTTTT. Translating gives CASSTAGGNTGELFF. The chain carries TRBV11-3 and TRBJ2-2, with 9 bases that match TRBD2. Germline V gives CDR1 SGHNT, CDR2 YENEEA. V was clipped by 5 bases and J by 1 base; unmatched bases: 2. CDR3 length equals 15 residues.

The chain uses TRBV28 and TRBJ1-3, with 7 bases fitting TRBD1. CDR3 length equals 16 residues. Germline CDR1 and CDR2: MDHEN and SYDVKM. The junction had 9 bases not matched to a gene; V was cut back by 7 bases and J by 0 bases. CDR3 region: CASNLPGTASGNTIYF. The CDR3 DNA is TGTGCCAGCAATCTCCCCGGGACAGCCTCTGGAAACACCATATATTTT.

The rearrangement joins TRBV10-3 to TRBJ2-3; D is unclear. CDR1 ENHRY and CDR2 SYGVKD come from the germline V gene. CDR3 size: 13 residues. V was cut by 8 bases and J by 3 bases, with 12 bases left in between. CDR3 bases: TGTGCCATCCAGAAATCGCCTACAGATACGCAGTATTTT. Translating it yields CAIQKSPTDTQYF.

The table lists this clone with a count of one. V and J are TRBV5-4 and TRBJ1-1; the D gene is possibly TRBD1 (5 bases). Trimming took 1 base from V and 6 from J, leaving 7 bases between them. The germline V gene has CDR1 SGHNT and CDR2 YYREEE (reference sequence). The CDR3 loop spans 12 amino acids. The CDR3 here is CASSLTGAEAFF. CDR3 coding DNA: TGTGCCAGCAGCTTGACAGGCGCTGAAGCTTTCTTT.

The chain employs TRBV2 and TRBJ1-1; D may be TRBD1 (6 bases). Trimming stripped 8 bases from V and 10 bases from J, with 17 bases between. CDR1 is SNHLY and CDR2 is FYNNEI in the germline V gene. The CDR3 runs 12 residues. The CDR3, as DNA: TGTGCCAGCTTCACAGGGTTCATTCGAGCTTTCTTT. It is translated as CASFTGFIRAFF.

The J gene is TRBJ2-7, the V gene TRBV7-8, with a weak D call TRBD1 (6 bases). This CDR3 contains 13 residues. Trimming took 5 bases from V and 7 from J, leaving 15 bases between them. Per germline, CDR1 SGHVS and CDR2 FQNEAQ. The DNA of the CDR3 is TGTGCCAGCAGCGCAGGGACAATTTGGGAGCAGTACTTC. Translated: CASSAGTIWEQYF.

The chain recombines TRBV28 with TRBJ1-6, with TRBD1 matching 8 bases. The germline V gene has CDR1 MDHEN and CDR2 SYDVKM. CDR3 size: 15 residues. V lost 6 bases to trimming and J lost 9 bases; unmatched junction nucleotides: 10. The CDR3 protein is CASSRTGLSSSPLHF. CDR3 sequence (DNA): TGTGCCAGCAGCAGGACAGGGTTAAGTAGTTCACCCCTCCACTTT. Supplemented by reference TRBV28 and TRBJ1-6, the full variable domain reads DVKVTQSSRYLVKRTGEKVFLECVQDMDHENMFWYRQDPGLGLRLIYFSYDVKMKEKGDIPEGYSVSREKKERFSLILESASTNQTSMYLCASSRTGLSSSPLHFGNGTRLTVT.

CDR3 nucleotide sequence: TGTGCCAGCAGTAAAGAAAACACTGAAGCTTTCTTT. Protein sequence: CASSKENTEAFF. The gene calls are TRBV2 and TRBJ1-1, with D uncertain. Deletions cut 5 bases from V and 2 bases from J, with 6 bases between. This CDR3 is 12 amino acids long. The germline V gene has CDR1 SNHLY and CDR2 FYNNEI.

This rearrangement joins TRBV29-1 to TRBJ2-1; TRBD2 matches at 12 bases. Germline lookup yields CDR1 SQVTM and CDR2 ANQGSEA. CDR3 length equals 14 residues. The trim removed 7 bases at V and 4 bases at J, leaving 5 bases unmatched. The CDR3 reads CSAPSGGGYNEQFF. The DNA for the CDR3 is TGCAGCGCCCCTAGCGGGGGGGGATACAATGAGCAGTTCTTC.

The V and J genes are TRBV29-1 and TRBJ2-4; 10 bases match TRBD2. Looked up from germline, CDR1 is SQVTM and CDR2 is ANQGSEA. V gave up 3 bases and J gave up 7 bases; unmatched junction bases: 12. The CDR3 totals 16 residues. CDR3 in amino acids: CSVERLAGDGRNIQYF. DNA for the CDR3: TGCAGCGTTGAGAGGCTAGCGGGAGATGGTCGTAACATTCAGTACTTC. The full variable domain, in which reference TRBV29-1 and TRBJ2-4 provide the parts outside the CDR3, is SAVISQKPSRDICQRGTSLTIQCQVDSQVTMMFWYRQQPGQSLTLIATANQGSEATYESGFVIDKFPISRPNLTFSTLTVSNMSPEDSSIYLCSVERLAGDGRNIQYFGAGTRLSVL.